Each of the 27 T cell receptor beta chains below was sequenced from the same sample in a study of CD8+ T cells in alopecia areata. Treatment denoted: oral pan-JAK inhibitor, 5-10 mg twice daily. Following extraction, RNA underwent reverse transcription to cDNA, which served as the sequencing template. The method was immunoSEQ multiplex PCR; TCRdb's version includes in-frame clones alone and lacks a portion of them. The sample lists 79,000 or so clones, around 60% occurring once. The sample in question was CD8+ T cells sorted from blood, obtained at week 24, from a patient treated with tofacitinib. These receptors were collected from a human donor with alopecia areata.

Written as DNA, the CDR3 is TGTGCCAGCAGTCAACCGGGGCACACTGAAGCTTTCTTT. It specifies CASSQPGHTEAFF. The chain joins TRBV25-1 to TRBJ1-1; possible D gene TRBD1, 5 bases. Per the germline V gene, CDR1 is MGHDK and CDR2 is SYGVNS. Between the trimmed V and J ends, which lost 5 bases and 3 bases, there was a span of 10 bases. This CDR3 has 13 amino acids.

V and J are TRBV19 and TRBJ2-5; TRBD1 might be the D (5 bases). Germline V gene sequence: CDR1 LNHDA, CDR2 SQIVND (reference sequence). This CDR3 is built from 17 residues. The germline V and J ends were trimmed by 5 bases and 0 bases, with 19 bases remaining between them. The CDR3 DNA reads TGTGCCAGTAGTCCGAGGCCGGTGCAGGGTTACCAAGAGACCCAGTACTTC. Its translation: CASSPRPVQGYQETQYF.

The chain links TRBV5-6 to TRBJ2-5, with D possibly TRBD1 on 6 matching bases. Germline V gene lookup returns CDR1 SGHDT and CDR2 YYEEEE. There are 14 residues in the CDR3. The V gene lost 4 bases and the J gene lost 5 bases, with 15 bases spanning the gap. CDR3 residues: CASSTPQGRETQYF. Written as DNA, the CDR3 is TGTGCCAGCAGCACCCCCCAGGGGCGGGAGACCCAGTACTTC.

This clone was detected only a few times. The V call is TRBV7-8, the J call TRBJ2-1; D possibly corresponds to TRBD2 (6 bases). Trimming removed 1 base at V and 2 bases at J, with 12 bases between. CDR1 SGHVS and CDR2 FQNEAQ come from the germline V gene. The CDR3 covers 16 residues. The CDR3 loop reads CASSLGGGNTYNEQFF. The CDR3 region has the DNA TGTGCCAGCAGCTTAGGAGGCGGGAACACCTACAATGAGCAGTTCTTC.

The chain carries TRBV4-3 and TRBJ2-2, with a weak D call TRBD2 (6 bases). The V end was cut by 0 bases, the J end by 3 bases, with 11 bases between. The germline V gene encodes CDR1 LGHNA and CDR2 YSLEER. The CDR3 sequence is 16 residues long. CDR3 residues: CASSQDWGEYTGELFF. CDR3 DNA sequence: TGCGCCAGCAGCCAAGATTGGGGGGAGTACACCGGGGAGCTGTTTTTT.

This clone was counted only a few times. This sample includes further DNA sequences coding for the same CDR3. The genes are TRBV5-1 and TRBJ1-1; TRBD1 agrees at 8 bases. V gave up 1 base and J gave up 1 base; unmatched junction bases: 3. This CDR3 contains 15 residues. Germline V gene data show CDR1 as SGHRS and CDR2 as YFSETQ. CDR3 region: CASSLSGTGNTEAFF. The CDR3, as DNA: TGCGCCAGCAGCTTGTCCGGGACAGGGAACACTGAAGCTTTCTTT.

The V call is TRBV6-5, the J call TRBJ2-2; D gene ambiguous. Germline-derived CDR1 and CDR2 are MNHEY and SVGAGI. The CDR3 loop spans 14 amino acids. The ends were cut back, 1 base at V and 6 bases at J, with 9 bases in the middle. The CDR3 nucleotides read TGTGCCAGCAGTTACTACGGGTACTCCGGGGAGCTGTTTTTT. Encoded protein: CASSYYGYSGELFF.

The chain couples TRBV6-5 to TRBJ2-3, with TRBD1 identical over 8 bases. CDR1 and CDR2 (germline): MNHEY, SVGAGI. This CDR3 spans 15 amino acids. Trimming took 6 bases from V and 4 from J; bases not matched to a gene: 9. The CDR3 protein is CASSPETGASDTQYF. The DNA of the CDR3 is TGTGCCAGCAGCCCAGAGACAGGGGCGTCAGATACGCAGTATTTT.

CDR3 nucleotides: TGTGCCAGTAGTCTTAGACACCAGAGCTCCTACGAGCAGTACTTC. It translates to CASSLRHQSSYEQYF. This rearrangement joins TRBV19 to TRBJ2-7; D ambiguous. Between the trimmed V and J ends, which lost 5 bases and 0 bases, there was a span of 14 bases. The CDR3 loop spans 15 amino acids. Germline CDR1 and CDR2: LNHDA and SQIVND (reference sequence).

This chain connects TRBV19 to TRBJ2-7; 9 positions match TRBD2. The CDR3 covers 15 residues. After removal of 5 bases from V and 1 base from J, the junction contained 6 bases not matched to a gene. The germline V gene encodes CDR1 LNHDA and CDR2 SQIVND (reference sequence). The CDR3 loop is CASSSSAGGSYEQYF. In DNA form, the CDR3 reads TGTGCCAGTAGTTCAAGTGCGGGAGGGTCCTACGAGCAGTACTTC.

The gene calls are TRBV5-6 and TRBJ1-4, with a possible D match to TRBD1 (6 bases). V lost 0 bases to trimming and J lost 4 bases, with 13 bases between them. This CDR3 has 16 amino acids. Germline CDR1 is SGHDT and CDR2 is YYEEEE. The CDR3 loop reads CASSLAGRTVNEKLFF. The CDR3 nucleotides read TGTGCCAGCAGCTTGGCCGGCAGGACAGTTAATGAAAAACTGTTTTTT.

The chain is built from TRBV27 and TRBJ2-1, with 7 bases that match TRBD2. The CDR3 contains 13 residues. Germline V gene lookup returns CDR1 MNHEY and CDR2 SMNVEV (reference sequence). The V and J ends lost 7 bases and 6 bases, in that order; junction bases with no gene match: 6. The CDR3: CASTTLAVNEQFF. For the CDR3, the DNA is TGTGCCAGCACCACCCTAGCGGTCAATGAGCAGTTCTTC.

J is TRBJ2-7 and V is TRBV14; D is perhaps TRBD1 or TRBD2 (5 bases each). Germline CDR1 is SGHDN and CDR2 is FVKESK. The CDR3 has 15 residues. Trimming took 3 bases from V and 2 from J, leaving 14 bases between them. DNA of the CDR3: TGTGCCAGCAGCCAGATAACGGGACGGACCTACGAGCAGTACTTC. This codes for CASSQITGRTYEQYF.

V is TRBV6-5 and J is TRBJ2-1; D is unclear. The V and J ends lost 7 bases and 7 bases respectively, with 17 bases between them. Germline V gene data show CDR1 as MNHEY and CDR2 as SVGAGI. The CDR3 has 14 residues. Written as DNA, the CDR3 is TGTGCCAGCACCATAGGCCCCCTTGGGAATGAGCAGTTCTTC. This encodes CASTIGPLGNEQFF.

The chain is built from TRBV9 and TRBJ1-1, with TRBD1 as a possible D gene (5 bases). The V gene's germline CDR1 is SGDLS and CDR2 YYNGEE. This CDR3 contains 14 residues. V was clipped by 4 bases and J by 3 bases, with 13 bases between them. The CDR3 DNA reads as TGTGCCAGCAGCCCGAGAAGAGGGGACACTGAAGCTTTCTTT. Encoded protein: CASSPRRGDTEAFF.

A single count supports this clone. The chain is built from TRBV6-5 and TRBJ1-1; D gene ambiguous. The germline V gene has CDR1 MNHEY and CDR2 SVGAGI. V was clipped by 2 bases and J by 4 bases, with 5 bases between them. This CDR3 spans 12 amino acids. The DNA for the CDR3 is TGTGCCAGCAGTTACGGTAGCACTGAAGCTTTCTTT. Translated: CASSYGSTEAFF.

V gene TRBV7-9 combines with J gene TRBJ1-1; the match to TRBD1 covers 8 bases. V shed 6 bases and J 4 bases; nucleotides not matched to a gene: 4. Looked up from germline, CDR1 is SEHNR and CDR2 is FQNEAQ (reference sequence). CDR3 length: 13 residues. CDR3 nucleotide sequence: TGTGCCAGCAGTCGCGACAGGGGCACTGAAGCTTTCTTT. Amino acids: CASSRDRGTEAFF.

CDR3 coding DNA: TGCAGCGTTAACCTGGACGTGGTGACCCAGTACTTC. Translation: CSVNLDVVTQYF. V gene TRBV29-1 combines with J gene TRBJ2-5, with no clear D. Germline CDR1 is SQVTM and CDR2 is ANQGSEA. V dropped 5 bases and J dropped 7 bases, with 14 bases sitting between them. The CDR3 is made up of 12 amino acids.

The V and J genes are TRBV7-2 and TRBJ2-1, with 10 bases fitting TRBD2. The CDR3 length is 15 residues. The trim removed 2 bases at V and 8 bases at J, leaving 6 bases unmatched. CDR1 SGHTA and CDR2 FQGNSA come from the germline V gene. The CDR3 sequence is CASSLLSSGGDEQFF. The CDR3 DNA follows: TGTGCCAGCAGCTTACTGTCTAGCGGGGGCGATGAGCAGTTCTTC.

The chain recombines TRBV4-1 with TRBJ1-2, with D unclear. CDR3 length equals 16 residues. Germline lookup yields CDR1 MGHRA and CDR2 YSYEKL. Between the trimmed V and J ends, which lost 0 bases and 5 bases, there was a span of 16 bases. CDR3 in amino acids: CASSQDAASSFYGYTF. The CDR3 coding sequence is TGCGCCAGCAGCCAAGACGCAGCCTCGTCCTTTTATGGCTACACCTTC.

Worth noting for this clone: Other DNA sequences in this sample translate to the same CDR3. The gene calls are TRBV6-5 and TRBJ2-1; a possible D gene is TRBD2 (5 bases). V was shortened by 6 bases and J by 2 bases, with 8 bases between the two germline ends. This CDR3 spans 13 amino acids. The germline gives CDR1 MNHEY, CDR2 SVGAGI. This chain's CDR3 is CASSPGAYNEQFF. In DNA form, the CDR3 reads TGTGCCAGCAGCCCCGGGGCCTACAATGAGCAGTTCTTC.

The chain employs TRBV4-3 and TRBJ2-1, with 10 bases lining up with TRBD2. Looked up from germline, CDR1 is LGHNA and CDR2 is YSLEER. The CDR3 is 15 residues long. V lost 0 bases to trimming and J lost 6 bases; unmatched junction nucleotides: 2. DNA of the CDR3: TGCGCCAGCAGCCAAGACCCTAGCGGGAGCAATGAGCAGTTCTTC. It yields the protein CASSQDPSGSNEQFF.

The rearrangement joins TRBV9 to TRBJ2-7; perhaps TRBD1 as D (6 bases). Germline CDR1 is SGDLS and CDR2 is YYNGEE. The V and J ends lost 4 bases and 1 base respectively, with 12 bases between them. This CDR3 comprises 14 residues. CDR3 in DNA: TGTGCCAGCAGCCCCATGGACAGTTCCTACGAGCAGTACTTC. Its protein product is CASSPMDSSYEQYF. Complete variable domain (other parts from reference TRBV9 and TRBJ2-7): DSGVTQTPKHLITATGQRVTLRCSPRSGDLSVYWYQQSLDQGLQFLIQYYNGEERAKGNILERFSAQQFPDLHSELNLSSLELGDSALYFCASSPMDSSYEQYFGPGTRLTVT.

The chain is built from TRBV9 and TRBJ2-7, with D perhaps being TRBD1 or TRBD2 (5 bases each). Germline V gives CDR1 SGDLS, CDR2 YYNGEE. Trimming stripped 0 bases from V and 3 bases from J, with 10 bases between. CDR3 length: 14 amino acids. The CDR3 here is CASSVGGIDYEQYF. In DNA form, the CDR3 reads TGTGCCAGCAGCGTAGGGGGGATTGACTACGAGCAGTACTTC. The whole variable domain, filled in from reference TRBV9 and TRBJ2-7, reads DSGVTQTPKHLITATGQRVTLRCSPRSGDLSVYWYQQSLDQGLQFLIQYYNGEERAKGNILERFSAQQFPDLHSELNLSSLELGDSALYFCASSVGGIDYEQYFGPGTRLTVT.

V usage is TRBV9 and J usage is TRBJ1-5; possible D gene TRBD1, 5 bases. The CDR3 loop spans 15 amino acids. Germline V lookup: CDR1 SGDLS, CDR2 YYNGEE. The V end lost 0 bases, the J end lost 2 bases, and 9 bases lay between the germline ends. As DNA, the CDR3 is TGTGCCAGCAGCGTAGGAGGGGACGGCAATCAGCCCCAGCATTTT. It codes for CASSVGGDGNQPQHF.

The chain couples TRBV9 to TRBJ2-2, with TRBD2 identical over 11 bases. Germline V gene sequence: CDR1 SGDLS, CDR2 YYNGEE. The CDR3 sequence is 17 residues long. Trimming removed 2 bases from V and 0 bases from J; junction bases left unmatched: 3. The CDR3 reads CASSVGTSGPNTGELFF. As DNA, the CDR3 is TGTGCCAGCAGCGTCGGGACTAGCGGACCGAACACCGGGGAGCTGTTTTTT.

The rearrangement uses TRBV6-5 and TRBJ2-7; unclear D gene. Between the trimmed V and J ends, which lost 2 bases and 3 bases, there was a span of 11 bases. Germline CDR1 MNHEY, CDR2 SVGAGI. The CDR3 is 14 amino acids. CDR3 DNA: TGTGCCAGCAGTTACCCCCGGAGCTACTACGAGCAGTACTTC. Translated: CASSYPRSYYEQYF.